These 4 T cell receptor beta chains came from one sample sequenced in a study of vaccination effects on CD4 cells after COVID-19. Antigens of these TCRs are unknown. ViraFEST assay sequencing came after antigen-specific CD4+ T cells were expanded with viral peptide pools. When more than 9 days of culture had elapsed, CD4+ T cells were isolated. People in the vaccine group had not been infected with SARS-CoV-2 before, and their nucleocapsid antibodies were negative. Libraries were prepared by immunoSEQ multiplex PCR; TCRdb keeps only in-frame clonotypes and omits some of them. The sample carries about 20,000 clones, roughly 78% recorded once. The specimen was CD4+ T cells from PBMCs cultured with HCoV-NL63 spike peptides, collected before COVID-19 vaccination. These receptors came from a human donor who received a COVID-19 vaccine.

This rearrangement joins TRBV9 to TRBJ2-7, with 7 bases that match TRBD1. This CDR3 is 15 amino acids long. The V segment lost 5 bases and the J segment 2 bases; nucleotides outside the gene matches: 10. The V gene's germline CDR1 is SGDLS and CDR2 YYNGEE. The DNA of the CDR3 is TGTGCCAGCAGTCCGACAGGGTTGGAAGCCTACGAGCAGTACTTC. This encodes CASSPTGLEAYEQYF. Together with reference TRBV9 and TRBJ2-7, the CDR3 gives the full variable domain: DSGVTQTPKHLITATGQRVTLRCSPRSGDLSVYWYQQSLDQGLQFLIQYYNGEERAKGNILERFSAQQFPDLHSELNLSSLELGDSALYFCASSPTGLEAYEQYFGPGTRLTVT.

The V gene is TRBV5-5, the J gene TRBJ2-1, with 9 bases aligning to TRBD2. With 0 bases clipped from V and 5 bases from J, the junction kept 3 bases outside the gene matches. Germline V gene lookup returns CDR1 SGHKS and CDR2 YYEKEE (reference sequence). CDR3 length: 15 amino acids. CDR3 in DNA: TGTGCCAGCAGCTTGGTAGGACTAGCGAACAATGAGCAGTTCTTC. Amino acids: CASSLVGLANNEQFF.

By share, this clone counts as medium-sized. J is TRBJ2-7 and V is TRBV4-1; D is unresolved. Looked up from germline, CDR1 is MGHRA and CDR2 is YSYEKL. The CDR3 extends over 16 amino acids. Trimming removed 1 base from V and 0 bases from J, with 13 bases in between. CDR3 sequence reads: CASSQGTLSYSYEQYF. Here the CDR3 DNA reads TGCGCCAGCAGCCAAGGTACGCTCAGCTACTCCTACGAGCAGTACTTC.

This clone showed up just a few times. The V and J genes are TRBV5-1 and TRBJ2-7; D is ambiguous. This CDR3 comprises 14 residues. CDR1 and CDR2 from the germline V gene are SGHRS and YFSETQ. V was pared by 0 bases and J by 3 bases, with 10 bases between. This CDR3 reads CASSLGAAIYEQYF. CDR3 sequence (DNA): TGCGCCAGCAGCTTGGGGGCGGCAATCTACGAGCAGTACTTC.